The clone carrying this T cell receptor (beta chain) was counted between two and nine times. What it binds is unknown. Expressed TCRB transcripts were sequenced because the entire RNA isolate underwent reverse transcription. The protocol was immunoSEQ multiplex PCR, while the TCRdb copy is restricted to in-frame clones and leaves out a portion. Among around 260,000 clones listed, about 20% were seen once. The trim removed 4 bases at V and 4 bases at J, leaving 7 bases unmatched. Germline-derived CDR1 and CDR2 are SGHRS and YFSETQ. The CDR3 covers 15 residues. This entry is derived from a study of beta chain features in type 1 diabetes. Markers CD45RO/CCR7/CD25/CD127/CD95/CD27 served to sort CD4+ naive, central memory, regulatory and stem cell-like memory cells. The study, taken as a whole, reports: TCRB CDR3s from Type 1 diabetes patients were moderately but significantly shorter in all four CD4+ subsets.

Material for sequencing was naive CD4+ T cells from blood. This rearrangement joins TRBV5-1 to TRBJ2-3, with 9 bases fitting TRBD2. The receptor was isolated from a middle-aged woman with type 1 diabetes. The CDR3 region is CASSPRLAVPDTQYF. CDR3 sequence (DNA): TGCGCCAGCAGCCCAAGACTAGCGGTACCAGATACGCAGTATTTT.